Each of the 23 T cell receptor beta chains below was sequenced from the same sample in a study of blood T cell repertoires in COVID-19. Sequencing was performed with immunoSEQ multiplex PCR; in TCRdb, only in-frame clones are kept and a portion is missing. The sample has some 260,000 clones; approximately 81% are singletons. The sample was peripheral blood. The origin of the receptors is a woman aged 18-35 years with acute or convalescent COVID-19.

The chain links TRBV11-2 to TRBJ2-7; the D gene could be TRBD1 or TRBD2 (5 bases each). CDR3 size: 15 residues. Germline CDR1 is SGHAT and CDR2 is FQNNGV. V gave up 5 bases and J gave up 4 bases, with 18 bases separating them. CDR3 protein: CASSLGAGGLYEQYF. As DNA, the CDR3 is TGTGCCAGCAGCCTAGGGGCAGGCGGGCTATACGAGCAGTACTTC.

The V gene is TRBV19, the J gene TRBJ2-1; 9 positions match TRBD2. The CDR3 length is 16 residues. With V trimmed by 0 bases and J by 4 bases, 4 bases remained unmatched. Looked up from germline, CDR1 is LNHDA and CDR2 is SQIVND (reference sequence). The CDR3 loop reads CASSIDGGLAYNEQFF. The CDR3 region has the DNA TGTGCCAGTAGTATAGATGGAGGACTAGCGTACAATGAGCAGTTCTTC.

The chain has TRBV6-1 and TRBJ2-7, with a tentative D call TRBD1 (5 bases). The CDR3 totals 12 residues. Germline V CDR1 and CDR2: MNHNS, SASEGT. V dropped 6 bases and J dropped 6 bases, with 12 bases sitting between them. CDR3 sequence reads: CASRLRVGEQYF. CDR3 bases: TGTGCCAGCAGACTCAGGGTGGGCGAGCAGTACTTC.

DNA of the CDR3: TGTGCCAGCAGCGTAAAATCTAGGTCTCTTCAGTACTTC. It is translated as CASSVKSRSLQYF. This chain connects TRBV9 to TRBJ2-7; no clear D gene. The V gene's germline CDR1 is SGDLS and CDR2 YYNGEE. The CDR3 covers 13 residues. The V end was cut by 1 base, the J end by 10 bases, with 15 bases between.

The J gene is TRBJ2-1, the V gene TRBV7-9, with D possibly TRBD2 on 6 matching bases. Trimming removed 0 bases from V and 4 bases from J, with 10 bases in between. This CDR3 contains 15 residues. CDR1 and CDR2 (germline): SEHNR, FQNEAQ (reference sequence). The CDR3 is CASSLAPSAYNEQFF. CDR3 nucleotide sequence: TGTGCCAGCAGCTTAGCGCCTAGCGCGTACAATGAGCAGTTCTTC.

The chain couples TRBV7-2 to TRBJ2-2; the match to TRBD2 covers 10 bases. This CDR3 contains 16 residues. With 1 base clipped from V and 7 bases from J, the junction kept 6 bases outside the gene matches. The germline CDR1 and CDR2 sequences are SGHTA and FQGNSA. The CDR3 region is CASSLGAGGPDGELFF. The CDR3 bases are TGTGCCAGCAGCTTAGGAGCGGGAGGGCCGGACGGGGAGCTGTTTTTT. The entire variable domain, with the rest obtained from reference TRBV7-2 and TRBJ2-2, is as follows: GAGVSQSPSNKVTEKGKDVELRCDPISGHTALYWYRQSLGQGLEFLIYFQGNSAPDKSGLPSDRFSAERTGGSVSTLTIQRTQQEDSAVYLCASSLGAGGPDGELFFGEGSRLTVL.

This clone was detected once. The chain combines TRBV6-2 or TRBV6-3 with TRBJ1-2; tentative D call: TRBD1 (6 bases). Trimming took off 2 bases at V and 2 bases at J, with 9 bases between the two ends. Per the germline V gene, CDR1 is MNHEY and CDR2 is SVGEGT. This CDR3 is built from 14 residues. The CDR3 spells CASSYGQQNYGYTF. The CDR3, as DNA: TGTGCCAGCAGTTACGGACAGCAGAACTATGGCTACACCTTC.

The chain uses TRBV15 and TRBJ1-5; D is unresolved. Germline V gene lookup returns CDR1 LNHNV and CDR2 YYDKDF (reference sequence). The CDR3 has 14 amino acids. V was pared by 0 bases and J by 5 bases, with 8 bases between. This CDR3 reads CATSREGRYQPQHF. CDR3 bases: TGTGCCACCAGCAGAGAGGGCAGATATCAGCCCCAGCATTTT. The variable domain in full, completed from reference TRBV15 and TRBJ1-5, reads DAMVIQNPRYQVTQFGKPVTLSCSQTLNHNVMYWYQQKSSQAPKLLFHYYDKDFNNEADTPDNFQSRRPNTSFCFLDIRSPGLGDTAMYLCATSREGRYQPQHFGDGTRLSIL.

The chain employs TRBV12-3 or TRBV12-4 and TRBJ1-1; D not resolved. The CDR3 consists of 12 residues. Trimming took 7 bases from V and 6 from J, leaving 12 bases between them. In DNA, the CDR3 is TGTGCCAGCACCCCCCTTGGCCCTGAAGCTTTCTTT. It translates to CASTPLGPEAFF.

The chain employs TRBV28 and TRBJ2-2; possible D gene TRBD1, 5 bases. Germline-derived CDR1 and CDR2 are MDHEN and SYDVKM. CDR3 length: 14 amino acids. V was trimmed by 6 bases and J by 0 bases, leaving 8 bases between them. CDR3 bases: TGTGCCAGCAGCCAGACAGCGAACACCGGGGAGCTGTTTTTT. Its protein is CASSQTANTGELFF.

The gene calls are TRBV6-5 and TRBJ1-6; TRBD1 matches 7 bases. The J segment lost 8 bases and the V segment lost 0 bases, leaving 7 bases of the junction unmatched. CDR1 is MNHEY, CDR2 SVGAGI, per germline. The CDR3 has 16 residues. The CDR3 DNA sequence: TGTGCCAGCAGTTACTCGACAGGGTGGAAGGATTCACCCCTCCACTTT. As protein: CASSYSTGWKDSPLHF.

The CDR3 protein is CASSRDREQETQYF. In nucleotides, the CDR3 is TGTGCCAGCTCAAGAGACAGGGAGCAAGAGACCCAGTACTTC. This rearrangement joins TRBV18 to TRBJ2-5, with 7 bases lining up with TRBD1. The CDR3 runs to 14 residues. V shed 5 bases and J 2 bases; nucleotides not matched to a gene: 5. From germline, CDR1 is KGHSH and CDR2 LQKENI.

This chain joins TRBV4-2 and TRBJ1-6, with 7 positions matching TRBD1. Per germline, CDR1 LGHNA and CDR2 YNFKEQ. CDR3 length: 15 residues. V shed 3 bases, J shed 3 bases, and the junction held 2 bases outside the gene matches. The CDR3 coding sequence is TGTGCCAGCAGCCAGCGGGACAGCTATAATTCACCCCTCCACTTT. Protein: CASSQRDSYNSPLHF.

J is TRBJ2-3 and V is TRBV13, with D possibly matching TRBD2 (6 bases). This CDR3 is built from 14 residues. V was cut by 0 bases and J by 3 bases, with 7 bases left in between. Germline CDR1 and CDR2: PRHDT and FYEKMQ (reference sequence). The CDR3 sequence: CASSLGGGTDTQYF. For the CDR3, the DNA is TGTGCCAGCAGCTTAGGGGGGGGTACAGATACGCAGTATTTT.

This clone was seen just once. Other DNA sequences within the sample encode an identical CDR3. CDR3: CASSLAGRGETQYF. The DNA of the CDR3 is TGTGCCAGCAGCTTAGCCGGCAGGGGAGAGACCCAGTACTTC. V is TRBV7-2 and J is TRBJ2-5; a possible D gene is TRBD1 (6 bases). CDR1 SGHTA and CDR2 FQGNSA come from the germline V gene. The CDR3 runs 14 residues. Trimming removed 0 bases at V and 4 bases at J, with 9 bases between.

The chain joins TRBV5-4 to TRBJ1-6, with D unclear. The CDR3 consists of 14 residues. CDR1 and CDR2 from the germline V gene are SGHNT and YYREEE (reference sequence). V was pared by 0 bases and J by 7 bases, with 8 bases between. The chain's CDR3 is CASSLVSRNSPLHF. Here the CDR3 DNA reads TGTGCCAGCAGCTTGGTTTCGAGGAATTCACCCCTCCACTTT.

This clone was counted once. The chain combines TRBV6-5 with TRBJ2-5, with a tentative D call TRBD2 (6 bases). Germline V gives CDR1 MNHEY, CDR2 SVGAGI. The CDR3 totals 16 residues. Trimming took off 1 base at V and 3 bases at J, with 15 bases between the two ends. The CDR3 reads CASSYFVAGSEETQYF. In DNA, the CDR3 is TGTGCCAGCAGTTACTTTGTCGCGGGGAGCGAAGAGACCCAGTACTTC.

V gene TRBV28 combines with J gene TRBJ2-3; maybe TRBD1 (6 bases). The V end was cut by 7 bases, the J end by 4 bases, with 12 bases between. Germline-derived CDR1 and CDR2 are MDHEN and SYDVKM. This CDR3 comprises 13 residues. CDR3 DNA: TGTGCCAGCACAGTTGGGGGCCCAGATACGCAGTATTTT. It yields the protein CASTVGGPDTQYF. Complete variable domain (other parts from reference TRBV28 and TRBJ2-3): DVKVTQSSRYLVKRTGEKVFLECVQDMDHENMFWYRQDPGLGLRLIYFSYDVKMKEKGDIPEGYSVSREKKERFSLILESASTNQTSMYLCASTVGGPDTQYFGPGTRLTVL.

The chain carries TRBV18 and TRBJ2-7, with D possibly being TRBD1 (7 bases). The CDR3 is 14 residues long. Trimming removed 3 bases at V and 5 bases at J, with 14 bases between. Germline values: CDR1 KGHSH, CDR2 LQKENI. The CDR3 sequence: CASSPETGRHEQYF. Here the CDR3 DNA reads TGTGCCAGCTCACCGGAGACAGGGAGGCACGAGCAGTACTTC.

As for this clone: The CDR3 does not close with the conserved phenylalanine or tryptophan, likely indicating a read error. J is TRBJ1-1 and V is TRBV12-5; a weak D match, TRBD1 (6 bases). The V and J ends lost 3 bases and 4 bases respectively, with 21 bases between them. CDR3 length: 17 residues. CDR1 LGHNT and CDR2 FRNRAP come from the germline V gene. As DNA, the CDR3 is TGTGCTAGTGGTTTCGGGGTCGCGGGGGGCCGAGGCACTGAAGCTTTCCTT. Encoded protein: CASGFGVAGGRGTEAFL.

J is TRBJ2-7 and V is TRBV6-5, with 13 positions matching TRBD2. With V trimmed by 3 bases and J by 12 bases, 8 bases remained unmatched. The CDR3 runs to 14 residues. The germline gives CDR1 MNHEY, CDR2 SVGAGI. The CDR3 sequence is CASSYPGTSGKVYF. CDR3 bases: TGTGCCAGCAGTTATCCCGGGACTAGCGGGAAGGTGTACTTC.

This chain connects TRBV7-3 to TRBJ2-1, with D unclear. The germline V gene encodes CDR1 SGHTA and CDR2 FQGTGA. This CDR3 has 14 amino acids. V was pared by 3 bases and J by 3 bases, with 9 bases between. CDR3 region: CASSLSGYYNEQFF. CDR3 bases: TGTGCCAGCAGCTTGTCGGGTTACTACAATGAGCAGTTCTTC.

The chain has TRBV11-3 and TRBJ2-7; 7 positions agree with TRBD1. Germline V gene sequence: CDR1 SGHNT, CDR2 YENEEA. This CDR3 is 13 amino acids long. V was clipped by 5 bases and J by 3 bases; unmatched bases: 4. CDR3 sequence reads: CASSARDSYEQYF. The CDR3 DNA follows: TGTGCCAGCAGCGCCCGGGACAGCTACGAGCAGTACTTC. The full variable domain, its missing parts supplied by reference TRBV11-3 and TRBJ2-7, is EAGVVQSPRYKIIEKKQPVAFWCNPISGHNTLYWYLQNLGQGPELLIRYENEEAVDDSQLPKDRFSAERLKGVDSTLKIQPAELGDSAVYLCASSARDSYEQYFGPGTRLTVT.